This T cell receptor beta chain was found in a study of HIV-infected patients and healthy controls (dated by TCRdb to 2014 to 2015). Notes on the research overall: The study tested whether deep TCR repertoire sequencing of HIV patients' small blood samples could capture immune perturbation and reconstitution.

Reverse transcription of about 510 ng RNA was performed with SuperScript III using primers directed against the alpha and beta constant regions. Alpha and beta chain libraries were generated separately via chain-specific third strand synthesis with multiplexing indices. The protocol used a single primer pair to amplify all rearrangements within a chain, which avoided primer bias, and attached molecular barcodes to each cDNA molecule. T4 RNA Ligase 1 joined purified cDNA to a 5' RACE adapter that carried a random hexamer and the SP2 sequencing primer site. Second strand synthesis was primed from the SP2 site with Phusion polymerase, using slow temperature ramps to favor optimal annealing. Each molecule's 12-nucleotide barcode consisted of two random hexamer sequences, both added before amplification and joined together. An amplification PCR of around 25 cycles with P5s and P7 primers came after a short first PCR that had added P5 and P7 adapter elements plus a second index. In total the libraries went through roughly 29 PCR cycles, after which the libraries were quantified on a Qubit, sized on a Bioanalyzer, and diluted to around 4 nM. Normalized libraries were sequenced on an Illumina MiSeq with 2 x 250 paired-end kits. MinElute columns were the means by which the reverse transcription reactions were cleaned up, and the reactions were eluted into about 10 ul Tris-Cl. A 1:1 ratio of AMPure XP beads was used to clean the adapter ligations after they had run for about 23 hours at 16 degrees C. Per the original workflow: A modified Decombinator that output V, J, insert and barcode information was used to process the demultiplexed FASTQ files. Any sequence that shared a barcode yet differed from the dominant sequence was discarded as an error, and the number of original cDNA molecules was estimated by counting barcodes clustered at Levenshtein distance 3. The R packages ineq, vegan, igraph and RCytoscape were used for downstream analyses, together with IMGT nomenclature and CDR3 definitions. V gene usage was calculated across distinct sequences, with every TCR tallied a single time to avoid skew from clonal expansion. Unique CDR3 amino acid sequences within a donor were connected in similarity networks whenever two sequences differed by a single Levenshtein edit. The authors compiled published HIV-specific CDR3s (almost 95 alpha, around 740 beta) and CMV-specific CDR3s (approximately 13 alpha, roughly 250 beta) and searched for them in the repertoires. Random subsampling to size-matched repertoires showed patients' decreased diversity was not caused by their lower sequence numbers. The public reads were reprocessed in TCRdb via fastp at Q25 and MiXCR, keeping in-frame beta chains. When rows share a CDR3 protein, they turn into one entry using the most common DNA and genes. TCRdb's processing, not the authors', yielded these V and J calls. This sample gives about 17,000 distinct CDR3 sequences in total; about 5% of them show up just once. The top ten constitute roughly 2% of the sample.

This clonotype has at least ten counts. Its specific antigen is unknown. Base qualities are missing; no much larger clone stands one base away. V is trimmed back by 5 bases and J by 2 bases, and the junction contains 11 bases that no gene match accounts for. Inclusive of the bounding cysteine and phenylalanine, the CDR3 is 17 residues long. CDR3 DNA only is kept here, 51 bases in frame from base 1. Broader findings and caveats from the paper: The study did not determine donor HLA types. Significantly higher mean Gini indices were seen in HIV-infected repertoires than in controls, possibly reflecting oligoclonality. In size-matched repertoire data, the apparent post-therapy recovery of the Gini index in HIV-infected patients was not replicated. The observed differences in diversity could not be explained by the slight differences in age and sex profiles between the study cohorts. Most CMV-associated CDR3s became more frequent during therapy, although their change was not significant, whereas HIV-associated CDR3s showed a significant decrease in frequency. The use of whole blood limited sequencing depth and precluded separation of the dynamics of distinct T-cell subpopulations. Processing was restricted to sixteen HIV-infected individuals, which the authors judged to be a major constraint on the generalizability of the findings. Both the Jaccard index and the count of highly shared sequences showed that healthy controls shared more CDR3s between individuals than HIV+ patients did. In the samples, alpha-beta chain pairing was left undetermined. Compared with controls, HIV-infected patients showed significantly different mean usage of eight alpha and eight beta V genes. Healthy control repertoires showed roughly threefold more distinct CDR3s and higher Shannon diversity than untreated HIV+ repertoires. Unequal numbers of distinct sequences between patients and controls complicated comparisons, and size-matching overweighted rare events from HIV-infected data. MAIT cell alpha-chain CDR3s were found at high frequency in healthy controls but were severely depleted in HIV+ repertoires.

Whole blood was used without cell fractionation, so all unsorted peripheral T cells were reflected in the repertoire. Ten uninfected healthy donors were sampled as controls, and about 40% of these ten donors were sampled twice two to three months apart. For RNA extraction, about 2.7 ml of peripheral blood was collected into Tempus tubes. Residual genomic DNA was removed with the TURBO-DNase kit and globin mRNA was depleted with GLOBINclear. What was sequenced was blood. The chain couples TRBV12-3 or TRBV12-4 to TRBJ2-3, with TRBD2 identical over 9 junction bases. This sequence originates from an adult in good health. CDR3 loop: CASSPPAGGIFTDTQYF. The nucleotide sequence is given as TGTGCCAGCAGTCCTCCAGCGGGGGGAATCTTCACAGATACGCAGTATTTT.